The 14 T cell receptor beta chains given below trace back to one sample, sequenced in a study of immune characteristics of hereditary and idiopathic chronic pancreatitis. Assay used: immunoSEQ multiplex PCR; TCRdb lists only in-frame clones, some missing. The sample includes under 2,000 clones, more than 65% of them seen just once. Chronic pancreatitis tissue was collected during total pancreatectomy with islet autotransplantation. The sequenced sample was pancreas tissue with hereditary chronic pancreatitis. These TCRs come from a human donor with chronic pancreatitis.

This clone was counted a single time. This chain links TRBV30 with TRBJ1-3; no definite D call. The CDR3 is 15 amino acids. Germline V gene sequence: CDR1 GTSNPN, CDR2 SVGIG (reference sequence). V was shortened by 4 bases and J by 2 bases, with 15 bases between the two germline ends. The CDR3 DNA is TGTGCCTGGACTACCCCCATGTGGACTGGAAACACCATATATTTT. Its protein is CAWTTPMWTGNTIYF.

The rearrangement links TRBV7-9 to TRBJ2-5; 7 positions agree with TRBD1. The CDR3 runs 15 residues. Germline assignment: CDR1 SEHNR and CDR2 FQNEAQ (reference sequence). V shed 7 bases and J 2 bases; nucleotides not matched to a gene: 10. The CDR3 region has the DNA TGTGCCAGCACCCCTTACGACAGGGAGCAAGAGACCCAGTACTTC. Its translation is CASTPYDREQETQYF.

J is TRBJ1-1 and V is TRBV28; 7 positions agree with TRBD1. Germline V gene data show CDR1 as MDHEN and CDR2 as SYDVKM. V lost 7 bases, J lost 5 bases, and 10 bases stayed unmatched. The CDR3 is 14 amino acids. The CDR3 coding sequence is TGTGCCAGCAACACGGGACAGAGAGGGACTGAAGCTTTCTTT. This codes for CASNTGQRGTEAFF. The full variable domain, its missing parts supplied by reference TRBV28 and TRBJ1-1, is DVKVTQSSRYLVKRTGEKVFLECVQDMDHENMFWYRQDPGLGLRLIYFSYDVKMKEKGDIPEGYSVSREKKERFSLILESASTNQTSMYLCASNTGQRGTEAFFGQGTRLTVV.

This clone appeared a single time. CDR3 region: CASGERTGVGANVLTF. As DNA, the CDR3 is TGTGCCAGCGGGGAGAGGACAGGGGTCGGGGCCAACGTCCTGACTTTC. This chain uses TRBV27 with TRBJ2-6; 9 positions match TRBD1. This CDR3 is built from 16 residues. V was clipped by 8 bases and J by 4 bases; unmatched bases: 9. Per the germline V gene, CDR1 is MNHEY and CDR2 is SMNVEV (reference sequence).

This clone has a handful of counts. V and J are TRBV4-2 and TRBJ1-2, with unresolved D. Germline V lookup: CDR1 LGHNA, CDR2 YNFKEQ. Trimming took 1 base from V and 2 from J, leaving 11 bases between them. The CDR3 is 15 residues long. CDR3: CASSQASAFNYGYTF. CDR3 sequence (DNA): TGTGCCAGCAGCCAAGCCTCGGCCTTCAACTATGGCTACACCTTC.

The CDR3 coding sequence is TGCGCCAGCAGCTTCCAGGGGGAAGGGGGAAGAACTGAAGCTTTCTTT. This encodes CASSFQGEGGRTEAFF. The chain recombines TRBV5-1 with TRBJ1-1; 7 nucleotides agree with TRBD1. V was pared by 2 bases and J by 5 bases, with 12 bases of the junction left unmatched. Per the germline V gene, CDR1 is SGHRS and CDR2 is YFSETQ. The length of the CDR3 is 16 residues.

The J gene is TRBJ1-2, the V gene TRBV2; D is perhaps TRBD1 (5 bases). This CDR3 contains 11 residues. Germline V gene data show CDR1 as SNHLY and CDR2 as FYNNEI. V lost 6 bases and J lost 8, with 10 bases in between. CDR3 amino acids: CASSPGYGYTF. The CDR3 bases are TGTGCCAGCAGCCCAGGGTACGGCTACACCTTC.

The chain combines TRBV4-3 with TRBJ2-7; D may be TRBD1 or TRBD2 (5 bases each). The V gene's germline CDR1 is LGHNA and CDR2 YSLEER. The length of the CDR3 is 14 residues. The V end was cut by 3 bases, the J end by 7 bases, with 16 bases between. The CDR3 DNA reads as TGCGCCAGCAGCCACTATAGGGGAGAGGGAGAGCAGTACTTC. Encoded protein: CASSHYRGEGEQYF.

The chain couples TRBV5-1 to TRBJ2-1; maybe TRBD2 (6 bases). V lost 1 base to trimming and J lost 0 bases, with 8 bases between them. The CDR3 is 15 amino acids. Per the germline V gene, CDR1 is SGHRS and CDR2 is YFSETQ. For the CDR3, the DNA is TGCGCCAGCAGCTTGCGGCGGGGCTCCTACAATGAGCAGTTCTTC. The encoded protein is CASSLRRGSYNEQFF.

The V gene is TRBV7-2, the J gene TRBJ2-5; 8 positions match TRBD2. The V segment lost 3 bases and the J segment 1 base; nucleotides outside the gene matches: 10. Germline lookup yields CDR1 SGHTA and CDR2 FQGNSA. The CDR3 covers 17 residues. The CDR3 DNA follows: TGTGCCAGCAGCTTTCCACGGGGGGGGTCGCCCCAAGAGACCCAGTACTTC. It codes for CASSFPRGGSPQETQYF. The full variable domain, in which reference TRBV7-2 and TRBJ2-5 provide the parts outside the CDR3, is GAGVSQSPSNKVTEKGKDVELRCDPISGHTALYWYRQSLGQGLEFLIYFQGNSAPDKSGLPSDRFSAERTGGSVSTLTIQRTQQEDSAVYLCASSFPRGGSPQETQYFGPGTRLLVL.

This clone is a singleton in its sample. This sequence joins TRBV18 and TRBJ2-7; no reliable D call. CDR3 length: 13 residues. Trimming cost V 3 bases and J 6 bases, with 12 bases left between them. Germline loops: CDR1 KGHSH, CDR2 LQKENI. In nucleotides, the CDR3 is TGTGCCAGCTCACCGTCGTTCGGTGGCGAGCAGTACTTC. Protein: CASSPSFGGEQYF.

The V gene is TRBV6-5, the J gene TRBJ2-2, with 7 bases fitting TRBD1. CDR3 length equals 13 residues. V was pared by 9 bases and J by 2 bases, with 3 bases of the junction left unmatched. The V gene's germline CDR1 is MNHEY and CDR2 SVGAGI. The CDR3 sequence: CARGTVNTGELFF. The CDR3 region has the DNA TGTGCCAGGGGGACAGTCAACACCGGGGAGCTGTTTTTT.

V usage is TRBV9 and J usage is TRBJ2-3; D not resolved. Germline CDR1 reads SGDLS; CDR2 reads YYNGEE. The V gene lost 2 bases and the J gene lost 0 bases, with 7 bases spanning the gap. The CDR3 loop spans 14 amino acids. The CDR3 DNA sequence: TGTGCCAGCAGCGTTTTGTCTAGCACAGATACGCAGTATTTT. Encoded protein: CASSVLSSTDTQYF.

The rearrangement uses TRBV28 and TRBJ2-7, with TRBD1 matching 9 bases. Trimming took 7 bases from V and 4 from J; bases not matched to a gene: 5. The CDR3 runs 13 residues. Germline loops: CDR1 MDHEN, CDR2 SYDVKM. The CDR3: CASTTGGLYEQYF. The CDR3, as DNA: TGTGCCAGCACGACAGGGGGTCTATACGAGCAGTACTTC.